This T cell receptor beta chain was obtained from a study of shared clonotypes between healthy human individuals. A note on this clone: Antigen: not known.

V lost 6 bases, J lost 0 bases, and 14 bases lay in between. This CDR3 comprises 15 residues. CDR1 MNHEY and CDR2 SVGAGI come from the germline V gene. Broader study findings: Sequencing depth was expected to influence donor clonotype sharing.

The assay was immunoSEQ multiplex PCR, and TCRdb's table has in-frame clones only and misses some. The sample contains around 1,900,000 clones, 80% to 95% of which appear only once. Selected positively for CCR7 and CD45RO-negative, naive CD8 cells excluded terminally differentiated effector memory CD45RA+ cells. Input material: naive CD8+ T cells from PBMCs. J is TRBJ1-1 and V is TRBV6-5; no definite D call. The receptor was isolated from a man aged 18-30 years in good health. Some clones in this sample may be carry-over from other donors' samples. The CDR3 is CASSPGRSMNTEAFF. The CDR3 region has the DNA TGTGCCAGCAGCCCGGGTAGGTCTATGAACACTGAAGCTTTCTTT.